This TCR beta chain was sequenced during a study of shared clonotypes between healthy human individuals. Study-wide results and caveats: Estimated clonotype richness was generally higher in naive than memory subsets.

Together with CD45RO+ cells, CCR7-negative CD45RA+ TemRA cells were included in CD8 memory. This CDR3 contains 15 residues. V lost 4 bases and J 5 bases, leaving 15 bases between the germline ends. The germline CDR1 and CDR2 sequences are SGDLS and YYNGEE. Concerning this clone itself: Its matching antigen is unknown.

A deep-level run was used for the assay. In the source study's methods: As immunoSEQ supplied junction-only sequences (without quality scores), filtering differed. Sequenced by immunoSEQ multiplex PCR; TCRdb stores in-frame clones only, minus some. V and J calls and clone size are copied from that table; D and trimming were computed from the DNA. Of about 380,000 clones in the sample, approximately 97% were seen once. Sequenced: memory CD8+ T cells sorted from blood. Described subset: CD45RO+ cells pooled with CCR7-negative TemRA cells. This clonotype was sampled from a man aged 30 to 45 in good health. V and J are TRBV9 and TRBJ1-4; a possible D gene is TRBD1 (6 bases). CDR3 coding DNA: TGTGCCAGCAGCCAAATCCTAGGGGGGAATGAAAAACTGTTTTTT. Protein sequence: CASSQILGGNEKLFF.